This T cell receptor (beta chain) stems from a study of OX40 agonist ivuxolimab in advanced cancers. Findings and caveats of the study: On average, CD8+ T cells showed a greater number of expanded clones than CD4+. Dosing at 0.1 to 3.0 mg/kg was accompanied by clonal expansion of CD4+ and CD8+ blood T cells by week 6.

The table came from immunoSEQ multiplex PCR; TCRdb's copy has only in-frame clones and leaves some out. The data hold some 69,000 clones, with over 60% observed a single time. Germline lookup yields CDR1 SGDLS and CDR2 YYNGEE. This CDR3 has 15 residues. Between the trimmed V and J ends, which lost 2 bases and 1 base, there was a span of 10 bases. In the case of this clone: What it binds is not known.

V is TRBV9 and J is TRBJ1-3; D unresolved. This receptor was taken from an adult with an advanced solid tumor such as melanoma, head and neck, liver or kidney cancer. The sample was CD4+ or CD8+ T cells sorted from blood, taken in a trial of the OX40 agonist ivuxolimab. Here the CDR3 reads CASSVASSSGNTIYF. The CDR3 DNA is TGTGCCAGCAGCGTCGCTAGTTCTTCTGGAAACACCATATATTTT.